The entry below describes one T cell receptor (beta chain). Its antigen is undetermined. This entry is derived from a study of CXCR3-negative and CXCR3-positive naive CD8 T cells. Study outcomes and limitations: CXCR3-positive naive cells carried more hydrophobic TRB CDR3s than CXCR3-negative naive cells did.

The TRB cDNA libraries were prepared by 5' RACE with UMI labels. TCRdb re-called the 5' RACE reads; every CDR3 protein appears as one record, without DNA. The sample spans tens of thousands of distinct CDR3 sequences; the ten largest clones claim about 0.57%. CDR1 DFQATT and CDR2 SNEGSKA come from the germline V gene (reference sequence). The CDR3 extends over 15 amino acids. The authors gated naive CD8+ T cells as CD45RO-CCR7+CD27+CD95-. Sequencing was done on a sample of naive CXCR3+ CD8+ T cells from blood. Stated subset: CD45RO-CCR7+CD27+CD95- naive CD8+ T cells expressing CXCR3 (TNR3+). The rearrangement uses TRBV20-1 and TRBJ1-1; the TCRdb D gene call, TRBD1, has no DNA to confirm it. This receptor was taken from a human donor in good health. Some clones in this sample may be carry-over from other donors' samples. CDR3 in amino acids: CSARGMGQGVTEAFF.